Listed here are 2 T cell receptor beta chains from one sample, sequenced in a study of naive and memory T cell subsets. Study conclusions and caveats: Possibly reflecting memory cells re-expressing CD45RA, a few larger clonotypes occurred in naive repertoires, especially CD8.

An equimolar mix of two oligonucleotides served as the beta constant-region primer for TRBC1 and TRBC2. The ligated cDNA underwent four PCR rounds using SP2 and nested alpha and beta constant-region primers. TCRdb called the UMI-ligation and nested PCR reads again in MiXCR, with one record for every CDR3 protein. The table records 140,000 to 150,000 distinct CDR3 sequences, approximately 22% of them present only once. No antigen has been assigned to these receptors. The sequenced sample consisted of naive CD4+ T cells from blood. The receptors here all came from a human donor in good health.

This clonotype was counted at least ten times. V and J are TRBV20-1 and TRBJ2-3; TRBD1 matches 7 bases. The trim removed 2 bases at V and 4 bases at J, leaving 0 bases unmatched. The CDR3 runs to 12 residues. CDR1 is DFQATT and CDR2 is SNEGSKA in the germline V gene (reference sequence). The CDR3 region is CSARTGADTQYF. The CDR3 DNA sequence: TGCAGTGCTAGAACAGGGGCAGATACGCAGTATTTT.

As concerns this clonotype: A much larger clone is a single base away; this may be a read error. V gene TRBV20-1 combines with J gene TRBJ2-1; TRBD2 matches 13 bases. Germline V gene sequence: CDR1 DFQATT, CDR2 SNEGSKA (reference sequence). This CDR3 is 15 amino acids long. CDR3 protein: CSASRRLAGGNVQFF. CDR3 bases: TGCAGTGCTAGCCGGAGACTAGCGGGAGGAAATGTGCAGTTCTTC.